Sequencing of this T cell receptor (beta chain) was carried out in a study of blood T cells in healthy people across ages. This clonotype was seen a handful of times. Antigen: not known. A second roughly 7 to 12 cycle PCR used barcoded and J-beta primers. One entry per CDR3 protein, called by TCRdb with MiXCR from the 5' RACE reads. The sample lists some 1.5 million distinct CDR3 sequences; around 40% were seen once. Every participating donor contributed about 10 milliliters of peripheral blood through a draw. CDR1 and CDR2 from the germline V gene are SGHTA and FQGNSA. The junction had 9 bases not matched to a gene; V was cut back by 5 bases and J by 8 bases. This CDR3 is built from 14 residues. General study findings and limits: Observed TCR beta diversity per million T cells went down as age went up. This fall followed a roughly linear course with age. Unsorted PBMC material precluded a definitive naive versus antigen-experienced comparison.

Sequencing used blood. V usage is TRBV7-2 and J usage is TRBJ2-1, with TRBD2 identical over 7 bases. The receptor was derived from a young woman in good health. Written as DNA, the CDR3 is TGTGCCAGCAGCCCCCGACTAGCCCTCTATGAGCAGTTCTTC. Protein: CASSPRLALYEQFF.